Below, 17 T cell receptor beta chains from the same sample are listed, as sequenced in a study of T cell responses to AZD1222 COVID-19 vaccine. The table came from immunoSEQ multiplex PCR; TCRdb's copy has only in-frame clones and leaves some out. The sample lists roughly 180,000 clones; about 93% were seen once. Specimen: peripheral blood, collected 28 days after the second dose of the MenACWY control vaccine. The receptors were gathered from an adult who received the MenACWY meningococcal vaccine as a control.

The chain carries TRBV4-1 and TRBJ1-5; D is unresolved. Germline assignment: CDR1 MGHRA and CDR2 YSYEKL. The CDR3 covers 15 residues. V was cut by 2 bases and J by 5 bases, with 13 bases left in between. The CDR3 spells CASSQSTGRDQPQHF. In DNA, the CDR3 is TGCGCCAGCAGCCAATCCACCGGGAGGGATCAGCCCCAGCATTTT.

This sequence joins TRBV27 and TRBJ1-5; the D gene is possibly TRBD1 (5 bases). There are 15 residues in the CDR3. V lost 0 bases and J lost 5, with 11 bases in between. Per germline, CDR1 MNHEY and CDR2 SMNVEV (reference sequence). DNA for the CDR3: TGTGCCAGCAGTTTATCAGGGACCAATTATCAGCCCCAGCATTTT. Its translation is CASSLSGTNYQPQHF.

The J gene is TRBJ2-3, the V gene TRBV28, with a weak D call TRBD2 (7 bases). Germline assignment: CDR1 MDHEN and CDR2 SYDVKM. The CDR3 sequence is 17 residues long. V gave up 4 bases and J gave up 2 bases, with 19 bases separating them. CDR3 nucleotides: TGTGCCAGCAGTTCCCGATGGGAGGGGGGGAACACAGATACGCAGTATTTT. It is translated as CASSSRWEGGNTDTQYF.

The chain recombines TRBV10-1 with TRBJ2-3, with 8 positions matching TRBD2. Germline V gene lookup returns CDR1 WNHNN and CDR2 SYGVQD (reference sequence). Germline trimming cut 6 bases from V and 8 bases from J; bases unmatched to any gene: 10. This CDR3 comprises 14 residues. In DNA, the CDR3 is TGCGCCAGCAGGTCGGGGGGGGACGTCGGTACGCAGTATTTT. Its translation: CASRSGGDVGTQYF.

The CDR3 coding sequence is TGTGCCAGCAGTTACGGGACGGCCAATCAGCCCCAGCATTTT. Its protein is CASSYGTANQPQHF. The chain couples TRBV6-5 to TRBJ1-5; TRBD1 might be the D (5 bases). With 2 bases removed from V and 3 bases from J, the gap between germline ends came to 8 bases. Germline CDR1 reads MNHEY; CDR2 reads SVGAGI. The CDR3 runs 14 residues.

This chain joins TRBV10-3 and TRBJ1-6; D remains unclear. Germline V gene data show CDR1 as ENHRY and CDR2 as SYGVKD. The CDR3 covers 12 residues. V shed 7 bases and J shed 5 bases, with 6 bases lying between them. CDR3 residues: CAIKDNNSPLHF. For the CDR3, the DNA is TGTGCCATCAAGGATAATAATTCACCCCTCCACTTT.

This clone was picked up one time. The rearrangement uses TRBV7-2 and TRBJ1-2; possibly TRBD1 for D (6 bases). Trimming took off 4 bases at V and 5 bases at J, with 20 bases between the two ends. Germline CDR1 is SGHTA and CDR2 is FQGNSA. CDR3 length equals 16 residues. The CDR3 protein is CASSSLTGRLTYGYTF. The CDR3, as DNA: TGTGCCAGCAGCTCTCTAACAGGGAGACTGACGTATGGCTACACCTTC.

V is TRBV18 and J is TRBJ1-4; TRBD1 matches at 7 bases. V was pared by 0 bases and J by 8 bases, with 15 bases of the junction left unmatched. The CDR3 totals 18 residues. The V gene's germline CDR1 is KGHSH and CDR2 LQKENI. The CDR3: CASSPPNTPTGTLEKLFF. CDR3 nucleotides: TGTGCCAGCTCACCACCCAATACTCCGACAGGGACACTAGAAAAACTGTTTTTT.

This clone has only one observation. The genes are TRBV7-9 and TRBJ1-5; unclear D gene. CDR3 length: 12 residues. Trimming took off 1 base at V and 7 bases at J, with 5 bases between the two ends. Germline lookup yields CDR1 SEHNR and CDR2 FQNEAQ (reference sequence). CDR3 nucleotides: TGTGCCAGCAGCTTAGACATCCAGCCCCAGCATTTT. It yields the protein CASSLDIQPQHF.

The rearrangement uses TRBV7-9 and TRBJ2-5, with TRBD1 as a possible D gene (5 bases). V lost 5 bases to trimming and J lost 1 base, with 8 bases between them. Germline CDR1 reads SEHNR; CDR2 reads FQNEAQ (reference sequence). The length of the CDR3 is 13 residues. Here the CDR3 reads CASSEDIQETQYF. CDR3 in DNA: TGTGCCAGCAGCGAGGACATCCAAGAGACCCAGTACTTC.

The chain uses TRBV7-2 and TRBJ1-4, with a possible D match to TRBD1 (6 bases). Trimming removed 3 bases from V and 7 bases from J, with 18 bases in between. The CDR3 is 16 amino acids. From germline, CDR1 is SGHTA and CDR2 FQGNSA. CDR3 loop: CASSFSSPGVGEKLFF. CDR3 sequence (DNA): TGTGCCAGCAGCTTTAGTTCGCCAGGGGTGGGTGAAAAACTGTTTTTT.

V usage is TRBV11-2 and J usage is TRBJ1-2; D remains unclear. Germline CDR1 reads SGHAT; CDR2 reads FQNNGV. The CDR3 has 14 amino acids. Trimming cost V 1 base and J 2 bases, with 8 bases left between them. CDR3 region: CASSLVSKNYGYTF. In DNA form, the CDR3 reads TGTGCCAGCAGCTTAGTCTCCAAAAACTATGGCTACACCTTC.

Remarks on this clone: Within the sample, other DNA sequences also encode this same CDR3. This chain connects TRBV10-3 to TRBJ2-2; D might be TRBD1 (6 bases). This CDR3 spans 14 amino acids. Per the germline V gene, CDR1 is ENHRY and CDR2 is SYGVKD. V gave up 6 bases and J gave up 4 bases, with 12 bases separating them. The DNA for the CDR3 is TGTGCCATCAGACTGACAGGTGGCACCGGGGAGCTGTTTTTT. Protein product: CAIRLTGGTGELFF.

The sample holds one count of this clone. The gene calls are TRBV7-9 and TRBJ1-2; a weak D match, TRBD1 (6 bases). The V end was cut by 7 bases, the J end by 7 bases, with 13 bases between. CDR3 size: 12 residues. CDR1 is SEHNR and CDR2 is FQNEAQ in the germline V gene (reference sequence). CDR3 in DNA: TGTGCCAGCACCGGGGACAACCGTGGCTACACCTTC. This encodes CASTGDNRGYTF. Based on the CDR3 plus reference TRBV7-9 and TRBJ1-2, the full variable domain is DTGVSQNPRHKITKRGQNVTFRCDPISEHNRLYWYRQTLGQGPEFLTYFQNEAQLEKSRLLSDRFSAERPKGSFSTLEIQRTEQGDSAMYLCASTGDNRGYTFGSGTRLTVV.

The chain links TRBV7-2 to TRBJ1-1; tentatively, D is TRBD1 (6 bases). The CDR3 covers 13 residues. Trimming stripped 0 bases from V and 10 bases from J, with 12 bases between. Germline V gene data show CDR1 as SGHTA and CDR2 as FQGNSA. Here the CDR3 reads CASSLAHQGTAFF. The DNA for the CDR3 is TGTGCCAGCAGCTTAGCCCACCAGGGGACAGCTTTCTTT.

This clone turned up a few times. The chain links TRBV18 to TRBJ1-2, with TRBD1 matching over 10 bases. The germline CDR1 and CDR2 sequences are KGHSH and LQKENI. The CDR3 is 14 residues long. The V gene end was trimmed by 5 bases and the J gene end by 8 bases; junction bases not matched to a gene: 8. In nucleotides, the CDR3 is TGTGCCAGCTCATCGCTTGGGACAGGGGACGGCTACACCTTC. It is translated as CASSSLGTGDGYTF.

This rearrangement joins TRBV5-1 to TRBJ1-1, with TRBD1 identical over 7 bases. V lost 4 bases, J lost 5 bases, and 26 bases stayed unmatched. The CDR3 covers 20 residues. Germline CDR1 SGHRS, CDR2 YFSETQ. CDR3 region: CASSPEVIGGAGGMRTEAFF. CDR3 nucleotide sequence: TGCGCCAGCAGCCCAGAGGTTATAGGGGGCGCGGGGGGTATGAGAACTGAAGCTTTCTTT.